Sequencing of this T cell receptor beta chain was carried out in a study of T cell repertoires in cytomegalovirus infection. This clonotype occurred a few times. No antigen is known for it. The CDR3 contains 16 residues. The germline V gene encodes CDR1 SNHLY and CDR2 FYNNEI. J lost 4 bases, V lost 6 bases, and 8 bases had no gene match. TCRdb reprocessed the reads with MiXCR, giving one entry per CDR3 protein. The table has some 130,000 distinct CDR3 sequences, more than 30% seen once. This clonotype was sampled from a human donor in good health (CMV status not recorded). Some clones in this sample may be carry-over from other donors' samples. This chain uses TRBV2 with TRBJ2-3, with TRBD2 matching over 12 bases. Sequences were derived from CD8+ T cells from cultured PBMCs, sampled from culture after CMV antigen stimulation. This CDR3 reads CASSRRLAGDPDTQYF. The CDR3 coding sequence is TGTGCCAGCAGCCGAAGACTAGCGGGGGATCCAGATACGCAGTATTTT.